This T cell receptor beta chain was captured in a study of patients and donors after allogeneic stem cell transplantation. V shed 0 bases and J shed 3 bases, with 7 bases lying between them. Germline CDR1 and CDR2: SGHDT and YYEEEE. There are 14 residues in the CDR3. Via MiXCR, TCRdb re-called the RT-PCR reads, giving one row per CDR3 protein. The sample lists roughly 150,000 distinct CDR3 sequences, 20% to 25% occurring once. This clonotype was counted between two and nine times. This chain links TRBV5-6 with TRBJ1-5, with no clear D. This receptor was identified in a human donor who was either an allogeneic HSCT recipient or a stem cell or donor lymphocyte infusion donor (not recorded which). It is not recorded whose cells these are; they may come from a transplant donor. The sequenced sample consisted of blood, either unsorted or a sorted T cell fraction (not recorded which). DNA for the CDR3: TGTGCCAGCAGCTTGGCTTTCCTCAATCAGCCCCAGCATTTT. Its translation is CASSLAFLNQPQHF.